This TCR beta chain appears in the sequencing data of a study of T cell repertoires in cytomegalovirus infection. Study information: Selection of CMV epitopes for the study included recently identified HLA-C-restricted and well-studied HLA-B-restricted ones. It can be stated that public TCR beta signatures indicated CMV infection as well as a matching HLA type.

Via MiXCR, TCRdb re-called the reads, giving one row per CDR3 protein. The sample lists some 310,000 distinct CDR3 sequences; around 25% were seen once. The CDR3 has 16 residues. Trimming cost V 5 bases and J 5 bases; bases outside gene matches: 9. Germline CDR1 and CDR2: SGHTA and FQGTGA. Study findings and constraints: The ex vivo response was dominated by HLA-C-restricted CMV-specific TCR beta clonotypes. Individuals carrying CMV plus the relevant HLA were identified by cumulative frequency of public TCR beta families.

This clonotype was counted many times. Antigen unknown. This TCR derives from a human donor in good health (CMV status not recorded). Some clones in this sample may be carry-over from other donors' samples. The specimen was cultured PBMCs, collected from culture after CMV antigen stimulation. The chain couples TRBV7-3 to TRBJ2-1, with 10 bases matching TRBD2. The CDR3 sequence: CASSRDPGLANNEQFF. CDR3 nucleotides: TGTGCCAGCAGCCGTGATCCGGGACTAGCGAACAATGAGCAGTTCTTC.